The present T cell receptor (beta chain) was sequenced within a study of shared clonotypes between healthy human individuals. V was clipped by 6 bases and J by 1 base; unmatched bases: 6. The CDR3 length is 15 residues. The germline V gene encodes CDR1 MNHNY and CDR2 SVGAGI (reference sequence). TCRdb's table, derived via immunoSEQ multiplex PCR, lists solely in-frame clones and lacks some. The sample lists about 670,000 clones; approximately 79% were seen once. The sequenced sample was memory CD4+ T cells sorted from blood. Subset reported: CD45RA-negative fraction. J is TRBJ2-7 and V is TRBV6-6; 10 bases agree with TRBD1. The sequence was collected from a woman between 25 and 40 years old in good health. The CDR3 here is CASSSGQGTSYEQYF. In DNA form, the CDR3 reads TGTGCCAGCAGCTCGGGACAGGGGACTTCCTACGAGCAGTACTTC.